This T cell receptor beta chain derives from a study of T cells after yellow fever vaccination. Germline V lookup: CDR1 LGHNA, CDR2 YSLEER. The CDR3 runs 15 residues. V lost 1 base to trimming and J lost 3 bases, with 11 bases between them. This clonotype appeared many times. Its antigen is unidentified. Points from the study as a whole: Contamination by abundant bulk-population clonotypes could be present in FACS-sorted repertoires.

TCRdb reanalysed the 5' RACE reads using MiXCR and keeps one entry per CDR3 protein. The sample lists approximately 550,000 distinct CDR3 sequences, approximately 13% occurring once. This TCR was sampled from a man aged 25-40 years who received the YFV17D yellow fever vaccine. The chain recombines TRBV4-3 with TRBJ2-3; no definite D call. Sequencing was performed on PBMCs, taken on the day of the yellow fever booster vaccination. This CDR3 reads CASSQGSSATDTQYF. The CDR3 bases are TGCGCCAGCAGCCAAGGATCCTCAGCGACAGATACGCAGTATTTT.